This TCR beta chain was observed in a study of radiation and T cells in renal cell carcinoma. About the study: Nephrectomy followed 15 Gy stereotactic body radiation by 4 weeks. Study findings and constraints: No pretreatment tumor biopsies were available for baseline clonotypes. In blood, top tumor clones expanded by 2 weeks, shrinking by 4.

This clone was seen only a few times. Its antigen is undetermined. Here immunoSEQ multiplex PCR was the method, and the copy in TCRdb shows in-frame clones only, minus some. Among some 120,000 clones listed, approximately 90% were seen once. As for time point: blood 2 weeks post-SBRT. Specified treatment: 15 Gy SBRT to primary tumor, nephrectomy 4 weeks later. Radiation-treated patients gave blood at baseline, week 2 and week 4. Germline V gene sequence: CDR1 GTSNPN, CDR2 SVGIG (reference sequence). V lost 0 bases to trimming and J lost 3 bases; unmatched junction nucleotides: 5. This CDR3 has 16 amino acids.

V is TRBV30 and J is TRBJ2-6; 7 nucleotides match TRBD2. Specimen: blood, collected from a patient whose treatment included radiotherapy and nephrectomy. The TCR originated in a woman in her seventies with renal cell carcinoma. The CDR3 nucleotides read TGTGCCTGGAGTGTACACGGGGGGTTTGGGGCCAACGTCCTGACTTTC. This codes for CAWSVHGGFGANVLTF.